This TCR beta chain was identified during a study of shared clonotypes between healthy human individuals (dated by TCRdb to 2019 to 2021). Broadly, across the study: The cohort comprised a couple of women and a few men aged 18 to 49 years. For each donor, CD4 naive and CD4 memory were each run on three plates, CD8 naive on two plates, and CD8 memory on one plate. To estimate repertoire size and how much clonotypes are shared between individuals, the study performed deep sequencing of blood TCR repertoires from five healthy adults. Libraries were prepared and TCR repertoires were sequenced by different laboratories using diverse techniques, in order to increase sequencing depth and limit assay-specific biases. Leukapheresis yielded between about 0.85 and 10 billion PBMCs per donor. Beyond this particular receptor, the publication reports: Even with the large sequencing depth, rarefaction of the sorted-subset datasets indicated that sequencing was incomplete. Pairwise subsampling led to the expectation that sequencing depth would affect the degree of clonotype sharing among donors. Across a handful of donors, approximately 5% of naive CD4, roughly 3.8% of naive CD8, 2% to 2.5% of memory CD4, and under 0.45% of memory CD8 clonotypes were shared. Sampling was limited to blood, and TCR repertoires in tissue likely differ from TCR repertoires in blood. Compared with non-shared clonotypes, clonotypes shared by all four sorted-subset donors had higher generation probabilities. Because the study included only a small number of donors, the genetic and exposure-history diversity represented was limited. Larger estimated clonotype richness was generally found for naive subsets than for memory subsets.

Using the deep immunoSEQ assay, multiplex PCR amplified TCR CDR3 regions from genomic DNA. Genomic DNA extracted from each cell subset was distributed evenly over all wells of several immunoSEQ 96-well plates, and each plate served as one replicate. For sorted subsets, approximately 210 ng of genomic DNA, equivalent to some 30,000 T cell genomes, went into each replicate PCR. The purified libraries were quantified using a Qubit 3.0 fluorometer, sized with a Bioanalyzer 2100, and then quantified again using the KAPA Library Quantification kit. A separate single-read 150-cycle Illumina NextSeq 550 flow cell was used to sequence each immunoSEQ 96-well plate. The published analysis was carried out like this. Because only junctional sequences without quality scores were contained in the immunoSEQ output, filtering matching that applied to full-length reads could not be performed. To assign V/J genes and CDR3, sequences were annotated against IMGT germline references using PyIR, a Python wrapper for IgBLAST v1.9. Reads were filtered out if the reads had weak V/J assignments (E-value above 1e-6), no CDR3, stop codons, out-of-frame junctions, or ambiguous translated residues. A V3J clonotype was defined by an identical inferred V gene, J gene, and CDR3 amino acid sequence. To compute the percentage overlap between repertoires, the number of shared unique clonotypes was divided by the size of the smaller repertoire. Richness of each repertoire was evaluated using RTK rarefaction, the Chao1 estimator, and Recon v2.1 estimates of unobserved clonotypes. OLGA was used to compute generation probabilities for all TCRbeta clonotypes that the gDNA method yielded from a few donors. Entries here come from immuneACCESS through TCRdb and include only in-frame sequences with V and J called. Some clones fail to appear in such tables; in the studies checked, an unresolved V gene covers under half of the shortfall, and the cause of the remainder is unknown. The DNA gave D and trimming, while V, J and clone size come from that table. Across this sample there are about 1,800,000 clones, with less than 95% seen only once. More than 0.9% of the sample comes from the top ten.

In regard to this clone: Its binding antigen is unknown. Per-nucleotide qualities are absent, and no much larger clonotype sits a single base away.

CD8 naive samples were obtained by positive selection for CCR7 among CD45RO-negative cells, yielding a CD45RA+CCR7+ population from which TemRA cells were excluded. Donors were healthy HIV-negative adults with no recently reported acute infections or vaccinations. Every donor was a Caucasian adult living in Nashville, Tennessee, USA. After blood collection by leukapheresis, PBMCs were isolated using Ficoll-Histopaque density gradient centrifugation and then cryopreserved in the vapor phase of liquid nitrogen. Analytical flow cytometry was used to check the purity and quantity of each magnetically sorted T cell population. From each sorted fraction, genomic DNA was isolated and quantified by UV absorbance on a Nanodrop 2000c. CDR1 and CDR2, per the germline V gene (reference sequence), are MNHEY and SMNVEV. The cysteine opens and the phenylalanine closes a CDR3 of 16 amino acids. CDR3 DNA is the only sequence kept; it has 48 bases, read in frame from the first base. The V and J ends are trimmed by 5 bases and 1 base, leaving 15 bases between them.

This clonotype originated in a man aged 18 to 29 in good health. The chain links TRBV27 with TRBJ2-4; the D gene cannot be resolved reliably. The source material was naive CD8+ T cells sorted from blood. According to the study, the label for this sample's cell subset or site signals: CD45RA+CCR7+. The CDR3 loop reads CASSPLAQTAKNIQYF. The sequenced DNA is TGTGCCAGCAGTCCTCTTGCCCAGACGGCCAAAAACATTCAGTACTTC.